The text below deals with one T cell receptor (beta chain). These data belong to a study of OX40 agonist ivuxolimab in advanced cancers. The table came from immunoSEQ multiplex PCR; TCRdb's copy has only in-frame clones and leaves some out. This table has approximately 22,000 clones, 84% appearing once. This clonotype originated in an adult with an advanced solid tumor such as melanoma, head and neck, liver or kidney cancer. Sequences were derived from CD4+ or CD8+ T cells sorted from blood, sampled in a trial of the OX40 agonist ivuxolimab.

In DNA form, the CDR3 reads TGTGCCAGCAGCTTAGCCCGGACAGGGGGGTTCCTCATGAACACTGAAGCTTTCTTT. Amino acids: CASSLARTGGFLMNTEAFF. The V and J genes are TRBV5-8 and TRBJ1-1; TRBD1 matches at 10 bases. V lost 2 bases to trimming and J lost 0 bases; unmatched junction nucleotides: 13. The CDR3 totals 19 residues. The germline gives CDR1 SGHTS, CDR2 YDEGEE.